Reported below is one TCR beta chain. The antigen this receptor binds is unknown. Within one base of it there is no much larger clone, and no base qualities were kept. This sample is part of a study of OX40 agonist ivuxolimab in advanced cancers. Background on the whole study: The costimulatory receptor OX40 (CD134) was targeted by ivuxolimab, a fully human IgG2 agonistic monoclonal antibody. Intravenous ivuxolimab was administered to patients every 2 weeks at six dose levels: 0.01, 0.1, 0.3, 1.5, 3 and 10 mg/kg. Among the 50 to 55 dose-escalation patients, about 19 had hepatocellular carcinoma, approximately 15 melanoma, 9 renal cell carcinoma and 9 head and neck cancer. The dose-escalation cohort was roughly 80% male with a mean age of approximately 59 years, ranging from roughly 23 to 85. Patients were allowed to have had prior anti-PD-1, anti-PD-L1 or anti-CTLA-4 therapy, and around 41% of the dose-escalation patients had previously received checkpoint inhibitors. Three dose-escalation patients achieved partial responses, one with hepatocellular carcinoma and two with cutaneous melanoma. The point of sequencing TCRbeta in the periphery was to test whether ivuxolimab changed TCR sequence diversity and drove clonal T-cell expansion. The paper covers the monotherapy dose-escalation part of the phase I ivuxolimab trial, which included N of about 56 patients.

General findings and caveats noted by the study authors: At doses of 0.1 to 3.0 mg/kg, clonal expansion of both CD4+ and CD8+ T cells in blood was seen between baseline and week 6. Low levels of normalized T-cell clonal expansion were also seen in some patients who did not respond. After ivuxolimab, more expanded clones were found on average in CD8+ T cells than in CD4+ T cells. The antigen specificity of the peripheral T cells that underwent clonal expansion was not determined. Partial responders in the 0.1-3.0 mg/kg groups had among the lowest normalized peripheral clonal expansion, especially among CD8+ T cells.

The CDR3 spans 13 residues, from the cysteine through the phenylalanine. The DNA shown is the 39-base CDR3, in frame from base 1. In the germline V gene, CDR1 corresponds to ENHRY and CDR2 to SYGVKD. Genomic DNA was isolated from the sorted cells so that the TCRbeta CDR3 region could be sequenced. The immunoSEQ Assay was used to sequence the TCRbeta CDR3 regions. TCRdb stores this immuneACCESS table with in-frame sequences only. Part of the clones is absent; in the studies checked, under half of the shortfall reflects unresolved V genes, and no reason is known for the rest. Here the sample has approximately 82,000 clones; roughly 88% occur a single time. The ten largest account for over 4% of the sample. Patients with a history of autoimmune disease or receiving systemic immunosuppression were excluded from the trial. Peripheral blood for TCR sequencing was drawn from every dose cohort at baseline, at cycle 4 day 1 and at cycle 7 day 1. The samples were taken from a phase I, first-in-human, multicenter, open-label dose-escalation trial of ivuxolimab. Adults with locally advanced or metastatic head and neck squamous cell, hepatocellular, melanoma or renal cell carcinoma were enrolled in the trial. Before TCR sequencing, CD4+ and CD8+ T cells were separately sorted from peripheral blood.

The sample consisted of CD4+ or CD8+ T cells sorted from blood, taken in a trial of the OX40 agonist ivuxolimab. The TCR comes from an adult with an advanced solid tumor such as melanoma, head and neck, liver or kidney cancer. The V and J genes are TRBV10-3 and TRBJ2-5; the D gene is tentatively TRBD1 or TRBD2, each matching 5 bases. The J call may not be correct, given that the DNA end is closer to TRBJ2-7. The sequence in DNA is TGTGCCTCTAGAGAGGGGTCAAACTACGAGCAGTACTTC. This sequence encodes CASREGSNYEQYF.